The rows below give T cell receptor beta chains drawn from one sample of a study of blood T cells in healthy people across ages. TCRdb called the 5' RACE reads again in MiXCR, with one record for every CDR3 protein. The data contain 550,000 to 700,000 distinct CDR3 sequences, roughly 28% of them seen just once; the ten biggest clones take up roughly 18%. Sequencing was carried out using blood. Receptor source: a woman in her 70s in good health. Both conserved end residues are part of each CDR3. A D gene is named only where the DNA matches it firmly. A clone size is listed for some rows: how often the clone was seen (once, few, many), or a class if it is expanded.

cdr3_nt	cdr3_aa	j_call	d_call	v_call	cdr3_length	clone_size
TGTGCCAGCAGTCTCCTGGATACGCAGTATTTT	CASSLLDTQYF	TRBJ2-3	-	TRBV11-2	11	many
TGTGCCAGCACCCCGGGTCTAGGGGGGCTTTATGGCTACACCTTC	CASTPGLGGLYGYTF	TRBJ1-2	-	TRBV9	15	-
TGTGCCAGCAGCCAACAGGGATTAGCGCCCAAAGGTGAGCAGTTCTTC	CASSQQGLAPKGEQFF	TRBJ2-1	-	TRBV3-1	16	few
TGTGCCAGCAGCCAAGGACGCCCGGATAGCACAGATACGCAGTATTTT	CASSQGRPDSTDTQYF	TRBJ2-3	-	TRBV4-2	16	-
TGCAGTGCTAGAGTACAGGGGGAATCACCCCTCCACTTT	CSARVQGESPLHF	TRBJ1-6	TRBD1	TRBV20-1	13	-
TGCAGTGCTAGAGAGGCGGGGGGCCCGTCCTTCACAGATACGCAGTATTTT	CSAREAGGPSFTDTQYF	TRBJ2-3	TRBD2	TRBV20-1	17	few
TGTGCCAGCAGCTTAGGTTCCAGCGGGGCCTACAATGAGCAGTTCTTC	CASSLGSSGAYNEQFF	TRBJ2-1	TRBD2	TRBV7-7	16	few
TGTGCCAGCAGCTCTCTCAGGGGGACGGGGGGCTACACCTTC	CASSSLRGTGGYTF	TRBJ1-2	TRBD1	TRBV7-8	14	-
TGTGCCAGCACAGAGACGAACTATGGCTACACCTTC	CASTETNYGYTF	TRBJ1-2	-	TRBV2	12	-
TGTGCCAGCAGCCAACAACTAGCGGAAAATGAGCAGTTCTTC	CASSQQLAENEQFF	TRBJ2-1	TRBD2	TRBV3-1	14	-
TGTGCCAGCACCCCGGGGGGTGCCTACAATGAGCAGTTCTTC	CASTPGGAYNEQFF	TRBJ2-1	TRBD2	TRBV7-3	14	many
TGTGCCAGCAGCCAAACTTCTCCAGGGGCCGGAAACACCATATATTTT	CASSQTSPGAGNTIYF	TRBJ1-3	-	TRBV3-1	16	few
TGTGCCAGCAGTCCGACTAGCGGGGAACTAAGGAACTTC	CASSPTSGELRNF	TRBJ2-5	TRBD2	TRBV2	13	few
TGTGCCTCTGACAGGGGGTACACTGAGGCTTTCTTT	CASDRGYTEAFF	TRBJ1-1	TRBD1	TRBV6-2/TRBV6-3	12	-
TGTGCCAGCAGAAGGGTTAACAGCAATCAGCCCCAGCATTTT	CASRRVNSNQPQHF	TRBJ1-5	-	TRBV6-5	14	few
TGTGCCAGCGGTAGGGGGGGCGCGACGACTGAAGCTTTCTTT	CASGRGGATTEAFF	TRBJ1-1	-	TRBV12-3/TRBV12-4	14	-
TGTGCCAGCAGCTTGAACTTGCTAGGAAACACCATATATTTT	CASSLNLLGNTIYF	TRBJ1-3	-	TRBV7-2	14	-
TGCAGTGCTAGCTGGACAGGGGGCGGTCAGCCCCAGCATTTT	CSASWTGGGQPQHF	TRBJ1-5	TRBD1	TRBV20-1	14	-
TGTGCCAGCAGCTTGGTGGGGCCCGGGAACGGGGAGCTGTTTTTT	CASSLVGPGNGELFF	TRBJ2-2	-	TRBV7-9	15	few
TGTGCCACCAGTGTCATGGGGACAGGGGGCCGGTACGAGCAGTACTTC	CATSVMGTGGRYEQYF	TRBJ2-7	TRBD1	TRBV24-1	16	-
TGCAGCGTTGAAGGGATAGGTCAGCCCCAGCATTTT	CSVEGIGQPQHF	TRBJ1-5	-	TRBV29-1	12	-
TGTGCCAGCAGCCTAAGCCGGGACAGGCCTGAAAAACTGTTTTTT	CASSLSRDRPEKLFF	TRBJ1-4	TRBD1	TRBV7-8	15	-